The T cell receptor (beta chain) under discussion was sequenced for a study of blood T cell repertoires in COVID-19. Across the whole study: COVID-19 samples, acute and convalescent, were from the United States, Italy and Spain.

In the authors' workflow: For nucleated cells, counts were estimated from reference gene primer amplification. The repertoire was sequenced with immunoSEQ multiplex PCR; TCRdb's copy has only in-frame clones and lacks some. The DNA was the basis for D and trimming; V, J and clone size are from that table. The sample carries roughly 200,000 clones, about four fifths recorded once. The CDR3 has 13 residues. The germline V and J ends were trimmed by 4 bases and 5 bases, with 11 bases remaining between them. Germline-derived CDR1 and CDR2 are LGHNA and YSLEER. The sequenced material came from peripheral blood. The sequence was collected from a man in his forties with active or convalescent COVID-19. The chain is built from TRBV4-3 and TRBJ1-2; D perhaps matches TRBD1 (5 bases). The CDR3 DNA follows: TGCGCCAGCAGCCTCTCGGGGGGTTATGGCTACACCTTC. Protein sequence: CASSLSGGYGYTF.